This T cell receptor (beta chain) was sequenced for a study of molecular identifiers for immune sequencing clone quantification. Overall study results and limits: The share of molecules held by clones above 20 RNA copies was over 98% in effector cells and under 1% in naive cells.

This clonotype has only a few counts. Its antigen is still unknown. Trimming pared 6 bases from V and 7 bases from J, leaving 8 bases between. The length of the CDR3 is 11 residues. CDR1 is SGHNT and CDR2 is YENEEA in the germline V gene. One entry per CDR3 protein, called by TCRdb with MiXCR from the PCR reads. The sample comprises a few hundred thousand distinct CDR3 sequences, around 23% of which are singletons, and 0.7% to 0.9% rests with the top ten. The sequence came from a human donor in good health. Some libraries in this study had Jurkat cell RNA spiked in. The specimen sequenced was naive CD8+ T cells from blood, with Jurkat cell RNA spiked in. As to subset: FACS-sorted CD8+CD4-CCR7+CD45RA+ naive T cells. The V call is TRBV11-3, the J call TRBJ2-3; D is possibly TRBD2 (5 bases). In DNA form, the CDR3 reads TGTGCCAGCAGTCACGGGAATACGCAGTATTTT. It specifies CASSHGNTQYF.